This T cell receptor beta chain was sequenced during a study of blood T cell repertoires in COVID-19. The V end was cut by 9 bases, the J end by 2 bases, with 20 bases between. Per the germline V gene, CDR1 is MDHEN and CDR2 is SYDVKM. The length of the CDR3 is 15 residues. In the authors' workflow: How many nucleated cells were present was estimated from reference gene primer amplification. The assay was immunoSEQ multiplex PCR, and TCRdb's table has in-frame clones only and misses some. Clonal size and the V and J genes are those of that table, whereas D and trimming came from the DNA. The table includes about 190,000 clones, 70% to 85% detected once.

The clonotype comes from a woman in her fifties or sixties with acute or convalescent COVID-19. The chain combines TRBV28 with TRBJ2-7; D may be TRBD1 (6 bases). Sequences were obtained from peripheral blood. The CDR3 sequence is CASKRRWGQPYEQYF. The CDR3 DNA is TGTGCCAGTAAGCGACGGTGGGGACAACCCTACGAGCAGTACTTC.